These 28 T cell receptor beta chains originate from one sample sequenced in a study of shared clonotypes between healthy human individuals. Some clones are missing from TCRdb's copy, which holds only in-frame ones; the method was immunoSEQ multiplex PCR. This sample has hundreds of thousands of clones; 90% to 97% occur once, and the top ten carry around 0.1%. Naive CD8 cells were CD45RO-negative, positively selected for CCR7, excluding terminally differentiated effector memory CD45RA+ cells. Source material: naive CD8+ T cells sorted from blood. All receptors come from a woman aged 30 to 39 in good health.

The rearrangement uses TRBV28 and TRBJ1-5, with TRBD1 as a possible D gene (5 bases). Germline V gene lookup returns CDR1 MDHEN and CDR2 SYDVKM. CDR3 length: 14 amino acids. The V gene lost 3 bases and the J gene lost 8 bases, with 14 bases spanning the gap. CDR3 DNA sequence: TGTGCCAGCAGTTTGAGGGGACCTGGGGAGCCCCAGCATTTT. Protein product: CASSLRGPGEPQHF.

V usage is TRBV16 and J usage is TRBJ2-5; TRBD2 agrees at 7 bases. This CDR3 contains 17 residues. Trimming at V came to 0 bases and at J to 4 bases, leaving 11 bases not matched to a gene. Germline V gene lookup returns CDR1 KGHSY and CDR2 FQNENV. CDR3 amino acids: CASSQSLRTRVGETQYF. The CDR3 DNA sequence: TGTGCCAGCAGCCAATCGCTCCGGACTAGGGTTGGAGAGACCCAGTACTTC.

The CDR3 region is CASSVGNTEAFF. CDR3 coding DNA: TGCGCCAGCAGCGTCGGGAACACTGAAGCTTTCTTT. This chain links TRBV5-1 with TRBJ1-1; D is unclear. Germline CDR1 is SGHRS and CDR2 is YFSETQ. CDR3 length: 12 residues. The ends were cut back, 4 bases at V and 1 base at J, with 5 bases in the middle.

The V gene is TRBV9, the J gene TRBJ2-1, with D possibly matching TRBD1 (6 bases). Trimming stripped 0 bases from V and 5 bases from J, with 9 bases between. The germline V gene has CDR1 SGDLS and CDR2 YYNGEE. CDR3 length: 14 amino acids. In DNA, the CDR3 is TGTGCCAGCAGCGTAGGTAGGGGGAACAATGAGCAGTTCTTC. Its protein product is CASSVGRGNNEQFF.

This clone was seen a single time. The rearrangement uses TRBV15 and TRBJ2-5, with TRBD2 matching 7 bases. With V trimmed by 0 bases and J by 5 bases, 6 bases remained unmatched. Germline-derived CDR1 and CDR2 are LNHNV and YYDKDF (reference sequence). The CDR3 contains 15 residues. This chain's CDR3 is CATSRERGRGETQYF. The CDR3 nucleotides read TGTGCCACCAGCAGAGAGCGCGGGAGAGGGGAGACCCAGTACTTC. Looking up the rest from reference TRBV15 and TRBJ2-5 gives the full variable domain: DAMVIQNPRYQVTQFGKPVTLSCSQTLNHNVMYWYQQKSSQAPKLLFHYYDKDFNNEADTPDNFQSRRPNTSFCFLDIRSPGLGDTAMYLCATSRERGRGETQYFGPGTRLLVL.

V is TRBV10-1 and J is TRBJ2-7; no clear D. Trimming cost V 6 bases and J 3 bases, with 9 bases left between them. There are 12 residues in the CDR3. The germline CDR1 and CDR2 sequences are WNHNN and SYGVQD (reference sequence). CDR3 DNA sequence: TGCGCCAGCAGCGGCACCTTCTACGAGCAGTACTTC. As protein: CASSGTFYEQYF.

This clone has just one count. The chain couples TRBV7-9 to TRBJ1-3, with D possibly matching TRBD1 (5 bases). V gave up 5 bases and J gave up 0 bases, with 17 bases separating them. CDR3 length: 17 residues. Germline CDR1 reads SEHNR; CDR2 reads FQNEAQ (reference sequence). The CDR3 here is CASSRIGGPSSGNTIYF. CDR3 nucleotides: TGTGCCAGCAGCCGAATTGGGGGTCCTAGCTCTGGAAACACCATATATTTT. The full variable domain, rest sourced from reference TRBV7-9 and TRBJ1-3, is DTGVSQNPRHKITKRGQNVTFRCDPISEHNRLYWYRQTLGQGPEFLTYFQNEAQLEKSRLLSDRFSAERPKGSFSTLEIQRTEQGDSAMYLCASSRIGGPSSGNTIYFGEGSWLTVV.

The chain employs TRBV7-2 and TRBJ2-2; D unresolved. CDR1 and CDR2 (germline): SGHTA, FQGNSA. There are 12 residues in the CDR3. Trimming stripped 2 bases from V and 7 bases from J, with 5 bases between. CDR3 sequence: CASSLIGGELFF. As DNA, the CDR3 is TGTGCCAGCAGCTTAATTGGCGGGGAGCTGTTTTTT.

V usage is TRBV7-3 and J usage is TRBJ2-3; D unclear. V dropped 2 bases and J dropped 4 bases, with 7 bases sitting between them. CDR1 and CDR2 (germline): SGHTA, FQGTGA. The length of the CDR3 is 13 residues. CDR3 in amino acids: CASSLVGADTQYF. CDR3 nucleotide sequence: TGTGCCAGCAGCTTAGTTGGCGCAGATACGCAGTATTTT.

This chain links TRBV29-1 with TRBJ2-1; D is undetermined. This CDR3 spans 11 amino acids. Trimming took off 3 bases at V and 5 bases at J, with 5 bases between the two ends. CDR1 is SQVTM and CDR2 is ANQGSEA in the germline V gene. DNA for the CDR3: TGCAGCGTTGATGTCAACAATGAGCAGTTCTTC. This translates into CSVDVNNEQFF.

Remarks on this clone: Other DNA sequences of this sample code for an identical CDR3. V gene TRBV4-1 combines with J gene TRBJ1-5; no definite D call. CDR3 size: 13 residues. Germline V CDR1 and CDR2: MGHRA, YSYEKL. Trimming took 0 bases from V and 4 from J, leaving 4 bases between them. CDR3 DNA sequence: TGCGCCAGCAGCCAAGACCGAAATCAGCCCCAGCATTTT. This encodes CASSQDRNQPQHF.

This clone has more than one count but fewer than ten. This sequence joins TRBV27 and TRBJ1-4; 10 bases are shared with TRBD1. Germline V gene sequence: CDR1 MNHEY, CDR2 SMNVEV (reference sequence). Germline trimming cut 7 bases from V and 6 bases from J; bases unmatched to any gene: 8. The length of the CDR3 is 15 residues. The CDR3 DNA sequence: TGTGCCAGCACTGGCACCGGGACAGGGGATGAAAAACTGTTTTTT. As protein: CASTGTGTGDEKLFF. Complete variable domain (other parts from reference TRBV27 and TRBJ1-4): EAQVTQNPRYLITVTGKKLTVTCSQNMNHEYMSWYRQDPGLGLRQIYYSMNVEVTDKGDVPEGYKVSRKEKRNFPLILESPSPNQTSLYFCASTGTGTGDEKLFFGSGTQLSVL.

This chain connects TRBV4-1 to TRBJ2-2; TRBD2 might be the D (6 bases). V lost 5 bases to trimming and J lost 1 base, with 14 bases between them. This CDR3 comprises 16 residues. The V gene's germline CDR1 is MGHRA and CDR2 YSYEKL. In DNA form, the CDR3 reads TGCGCCAGCAGCATCTCAACTAGCTTGAACACCGGGGAGCTGTTTTTT. Protein product: CASSISTSLNTGELFF.

The genes are TRBV9 and TRBJ2-5; 7 bases fit TRBD2. Germline CDR1 SGDLS, CDR2 YYNGEE. The CDR3 contains 15 residues. The J segment lost 2 bases and the V segment lost 2 bases, leaving 6 bases of the junction unmatched. The CDR3 loop is CASSVGDYLQETQYF. The CDR3, as DNA: TGTGCCAGCAGCGTCGGGGACTACCTACAAGAGACCCAGTACTTC. Full variable domain (outside the CDR3, taken from reference TRBV9 and TRBJ2-5): DSGVTQTPKHLITATGQRVTLRCSPRSGDLSVYWYQQSLDQGLQFLIQYYNGEERAKGNILERFSAQQFPDLHSELNLSSLELGDSALYFCASSVGDYLQETQYFGPGTRLLVL.

The V and J genes are TRBV27 and TRBJ2-1; D is unclear. The CDR3 loop spans 13 amino acids. V lost 6 bases and J 2 bases, leaving 8 bases between the germline ends. Germline-derived CDR1 and CDR2 are MNHEY and SMNVEV (reference sequence). CDR3 in DNA: TGTGCCAGCAGCCGACGAGCCTACAATGAGCAGTTCTTC. Its translation: CASSRRAYNEQFF.

This clone appeared a single time. The V gene is TRBV7-9, the J gene TRBJ1-1, with unresolved D. CDR1 and CDR2 (germline): SEHNR, FQNEAQ (reference sequence). The CDR3 length is 12 residues. V shed 7 bases and J shed 4 bases, with 10 bases lying between them. CDR3 DNA: TGTGCCAGCATCCCAGATTTCACTGAAGCTTTCTTT. Amino acid sequence: CASIPDFTEAFF.

This chain connects TRBV6-1 to TRBJ1-5, with D uncertain. CDR3 size: 15 residues. V was cut by 4 bases and J by 5 bases, with 15 bases left in between. Germline CDR1 is MNHNS and CDR2 is SASEGT. This chain's CDR3 is CASSAESVVYQPQHF. Here the CDR3 DNA reads TGTGCCAGCAGTGCCGAGTCGGTGGTGTATCAGCCCCAGCATTTT.

This rearrangement joins TRBV2 to TRBJ1-2, with D maybe TRBD1 (6 bases). Germline V gene sequence: CDR1 SNHLY, CDR2 FYNNEI. Trimming took 3 bases from V and 4 from J, leaving 9 bases between them. CDR3 length: 13 residues. The CDR3 is CASSETTGYGYTF. CDR3 bases: TGTGCCAGCAGTGAGACGACAGGCTATGGCTACACCTTC.

The chain links TRBV14 to TRBJ2-7, with D possibly being TRBD2 (5 bases). The CDR3 runs to 13 residues. Trimming removed 0 bases from V and 5 bases from J, with 8 bases in between. Germline CDR1 and CDR2: SGHDN and FVKESK. The CDR3 coding sequence is TGTGCCAGCAGCCAAGATCGGGGAAACGAGCAGTACTTC. Translated: CASSQDRGNEQYF.

The chain links TRBV4-1 to TRBJ1-1; possibly TRBD1 for D (5 bases). Germline-derived CDR1 and CDR2 are MGHRA and YSYEKL. The V gene lost 3 bases and the J gene lost 1 base, with 15 bases spanning the gap. The CDR3 length is 16 residues. CDR3 sequence (DNA): TGCGCCAGCAGCCATAGTAGGGGCAGATCGAACACTGAAGCTTTCTTT. Its translation is CASSHSRGRSNTEAFF.

V gene TRBV11-2 combines with J gene TRBJ2-2, with 7 bases matching TRBD1. Per germline, CDR1 SGHAT and CDR2 FQNNGV. The J segment lost 3 bases and the V segment lost 5 bases, leaving 9 bases of the junction unmatched. The CDR3 is 16 residues long. Here the CDR3 reads CASSRATGQYTGELFF. Written as DNA, the CDR3 is TGTGCCAGCAGCCGAGCGACAGGGCAGTACACCGGGGAGCTGTTTTTT. Drawing the rest from reference TRBV11-2 and TRBJ2-2, the complete variable domain is EAGVAQSPRYKIIEKRQSVAFWCNPISGHATLYWYQQILGQGPKLLIQFQNNGVVDDSQLPKDRFSAERLKGVDSTLKIQPAKLEDSAVYLCASSRATGQYTGELFFGEGSRLTVL.

V gene TRBV5-8 combines with J gene TRBJ2-7, with unresolved D. Germline values: CDR1 SGHTS, CDR2 YDEGEE. The V and J ends lost 2 bases and 4 bases respectively, with 10 bases between them. This CDR3 has 13 residues. The CDR3 spells CASSFRRKYEQYF. CDR3 bases: TGTGCCAGCAGCTTTAGGCGGAAATACGAGCAGTACTTC.

This clone has a single count. This chain connects TRBV19 to TRBJ2-3; a weak D match, TRBD2 (6 bases). Trimming pared 5 bases from V and 7 bases from J, leaving 13 bases between. Germline CDR1 is LNHDA and CDR2 is SQIVND (reference sequence). The CDR3 totals 13 residues. CDR3 region: CASSFGSSYTQYF. DNA of the CDR3: TGTGCCAGTAGTTTCGGGAGCTCTTATACGCAGTATTTT.

The rearrangement uses TRBV9 and TRBJ2-1; D is possibly TRBD2 (6 bases). The CDR3 has 16 residues. The V end lost 0 bases, the J end lost 2 bases, and 12 bases lay between the germline ends. CDR1 and CDR2 from the germline V gene are SGDLS and YYNGEE. CDR3: CASSVVGREPYNEQFF. The DNA for the CDR3 is TGTGCCAGCAGCGTAGTCGGCCGGGAGCCCTACAATGAGCAGTTCTTC.

The chain employs TRBV27 and TRBJ1-2; TRBD1 might be the D (5 bases). The CDR3 covers 17 residues. The germline CDR1 and CDR2 sequences are MNHEY and SMNVEV (reference sequence). V dropped 6 bases and J dropped 8 bases, with 28 bases sitting between them. Written as DNA, the CDR3 is TGTGCCAGCAGCTCTGAGGTTGAGGGACCCCCTTCTGAGGGCTACACCTTC. Amino acids: CASSSEVEGPPSEGYTF.

This sequence joins TRBV29-1 and TRBJ2-5, with TRBD2 as a possible D gene (6 bases). Deletions cut 7 bases from V and 0 bases from J, with 12 bases between. Germline V gene lookup returns CDR1 SQVTM and CDR2 ANQGSEA. This CDR3 region has 13 residues. CDR3 residues: CSGLTGDQETQYF. The CDR3 bases are TGCAGCGGCTTGACGGGGGACCAAGAGACCCAGTACTTC.

The J gene is TRBJ2-3, the V gene TRBV10-2, with D unresolved. Trimming stripped 5 bases from V and 3 bases from J, with 9 bases between. The germline V gene encodes CDR1 WSHSY and CDR2 SAAADI. The CDR3 contains 13 residues. The CDR3 spells CASSHLGTDTQYF. The CDR3 nucleotides read TGCGCCAGCAGTCACCTAGGAACAGATACGCAGTATTTT.

The rearrangement uses TRBV27 and TRBJ2-1; D ambiguous. Germline V gene lookup returns CDR1 MNHEY and CDR2 SMNVEV (reference sequence). This CDR3 has 14 residues. V dropped 2 bases and J dropped 5 bases, with 10 bases sitting between them. As DNA, the CDR3 is TGTGCCAGCAGTTTACGGGTCCGAGACAATGAGCAGTTCTTC. This codes for CASSLRVRDNEQFF.